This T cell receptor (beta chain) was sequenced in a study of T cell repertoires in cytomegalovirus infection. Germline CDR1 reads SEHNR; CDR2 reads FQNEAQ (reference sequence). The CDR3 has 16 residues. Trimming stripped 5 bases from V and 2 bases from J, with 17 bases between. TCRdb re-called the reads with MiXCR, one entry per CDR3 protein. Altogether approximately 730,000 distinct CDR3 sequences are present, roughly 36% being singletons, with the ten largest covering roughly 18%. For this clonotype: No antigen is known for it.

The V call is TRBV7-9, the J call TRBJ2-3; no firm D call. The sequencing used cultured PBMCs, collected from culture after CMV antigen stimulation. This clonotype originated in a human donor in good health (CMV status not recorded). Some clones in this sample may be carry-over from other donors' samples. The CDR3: CASSPRSGSITDTQYF. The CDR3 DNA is TGTGCCAGCAGCCCTCGGTCGGGCAGTATCACAGATACGCAGTATTTT.